These T cell receptor beta chains were read from a single sample in a study of shared clonotypes between healthy human individuals. TCRdb's copy holds only in-frame clones and misses some; the assay was immunoSEQ multiplex PCR. The table lists roughly 590,000 clones, over 95% of them singletons, with approximately 0.1% in the top ten. Sample: naive CD8+ T cells sorted from blood. These receptors were collected from a woman aged 25 to 39 in good health. Each CDR3 is given with its conserved first and last residue. Fields, in order: J gene, CDR3 length, D gene, V gene, clone size, CDR3 DNA, CDR3 protein. A D gene is named only where the DNA matches it firmly. Only part of the rows carry a size: once, few, many, or a class if the clone is expanded.

TRBJ2-7 | 13 | TRBD1 | TRBV28 | - | TGTGCCAGCAGTCGGACAGGGAGCGACGAGCAGTACTTC | CASSRTGSDEQYF
TRBJ1-5 | 16 | - | TRBV4-1 | - | TGCGCCAGCAGCCACCCCCAGGGTTTGGGGGATCAGCCCCAGCATTTT | CASSHPQGLGDQPQHF
TRBJ2-7 | 14 | TRBD1 | TRBV11-2 | once | TGTGCCAGCAGCTGGGACAGGGGGGCCTACGAGCAGTACTTC | CASSWDRGAYEQYF
TRBJ2-7 | 12 | - | TRBV29-1 | - | TGCAGCGCACGTGGGAGCTCCTACGAGCAGTACTTC | CSARGSSYEQYF
TRBJ2-7 | 15 | TRBD2 | TRBV28 | - | TGTGCCAGCAGGCCCTCGGCGGGAGCCACCCACGAGCAGTACTTC | CASRPSAGATHEQYF
TRBJ2-7 | 14 | - | TRBV27 | - | TGTGCCAGCAGTACGCACCTAGGCTCCTACGAGCAGTACTTC | CASSTHLGSYEQYF
TRBJ1-4 | 15 | - | TRBV5-6 | - | TGTGCCAGCAGCTTGGATGGAAATTCTAATGAAAAACTGTTTTTT | CASSLDGNSNEKLFF
TRBJ1-5 | 15 | TRBD1 | TRBV28 | once | TGTGCCACCCGGGACAGAAGTAATAGCAATCAGCCCCAGCATTTT | CATRDRSNSNQPQHF
TRBJ2-2 | 17 | TRBD2 | TRBV2 | - | TGTGCCAGCAGTGAAAGGCTAGCGGGAGCGAACACCGGGGAGCTGTTTTTT | CASSERLAGANTGELFF
TRBJ2-7 | 15 | TRBD2 | TRBV5-1 | - | TGCGCCAGCAGCTGGGTAGCGGGAGGAGTCGACGAGCAGTACTTC | CASSWVAGGVDEQYF